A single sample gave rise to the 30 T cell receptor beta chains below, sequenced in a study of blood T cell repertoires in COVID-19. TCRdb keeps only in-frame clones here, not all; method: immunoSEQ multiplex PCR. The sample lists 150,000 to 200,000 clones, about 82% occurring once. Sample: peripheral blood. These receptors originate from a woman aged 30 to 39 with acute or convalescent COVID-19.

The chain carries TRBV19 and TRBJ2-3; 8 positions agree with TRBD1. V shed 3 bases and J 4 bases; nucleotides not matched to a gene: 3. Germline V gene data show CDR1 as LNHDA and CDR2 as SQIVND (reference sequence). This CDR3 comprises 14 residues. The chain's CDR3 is CASSMTGAADTQYF. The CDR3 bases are TGTGCCAGTAGTATGACAGGGGCCGCAGATACGCAGTATTTT.

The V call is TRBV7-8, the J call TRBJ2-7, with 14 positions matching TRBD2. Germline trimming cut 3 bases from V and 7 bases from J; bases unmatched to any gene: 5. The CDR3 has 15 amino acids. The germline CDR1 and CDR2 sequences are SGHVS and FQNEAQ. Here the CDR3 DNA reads TGTGCCAGCAGCTTGGGACTAGCGGGAGTAGGGGAGCAGTACTTC. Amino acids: CASSLGLAGVGEQYF.

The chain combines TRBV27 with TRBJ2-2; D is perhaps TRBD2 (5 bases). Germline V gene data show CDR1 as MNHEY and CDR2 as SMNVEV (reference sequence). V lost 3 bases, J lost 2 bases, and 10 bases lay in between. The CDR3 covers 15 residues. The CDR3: CASSLGLANTGELFF. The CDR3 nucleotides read TGTGCCAGCAGTTTGGGCCTAGCTAACACCGGGGAGCTGTTTTTT.

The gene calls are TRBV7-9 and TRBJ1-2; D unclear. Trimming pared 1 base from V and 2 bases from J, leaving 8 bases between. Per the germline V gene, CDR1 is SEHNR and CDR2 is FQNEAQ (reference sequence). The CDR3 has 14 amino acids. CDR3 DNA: TGTGCCAGCAGCTTAGGTGCGGGGAACTATGGCTACACCTTC. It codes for CASSLGAGNYGYTF. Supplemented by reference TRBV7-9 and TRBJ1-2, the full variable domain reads DTGVSQNPRHKITKRGQNVTFRCDPISEHNRLYWYRQTLGQGPEFLTYFQNEAQLEKSRLLSDRFSAERPKGSFSTLEIQRTEQGDSAMYLCASSLGAGNYGYTFGSGTRLTVV.

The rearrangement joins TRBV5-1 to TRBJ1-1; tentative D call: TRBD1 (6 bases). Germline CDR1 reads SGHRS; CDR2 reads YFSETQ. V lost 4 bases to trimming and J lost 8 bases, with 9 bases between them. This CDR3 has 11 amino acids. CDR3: CASSGGQEAFF. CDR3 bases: TGCGCCAGCAGCGGCGGACAGGAAGCTTTCTTT.

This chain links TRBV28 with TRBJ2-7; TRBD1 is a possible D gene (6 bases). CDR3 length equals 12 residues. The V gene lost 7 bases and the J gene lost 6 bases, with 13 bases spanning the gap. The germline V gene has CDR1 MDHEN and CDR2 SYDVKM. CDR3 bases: TGTGCCAGCAAGGTTTGGGGGCGCGAGCAGTACTTC. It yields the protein CASKVWGREQYF.

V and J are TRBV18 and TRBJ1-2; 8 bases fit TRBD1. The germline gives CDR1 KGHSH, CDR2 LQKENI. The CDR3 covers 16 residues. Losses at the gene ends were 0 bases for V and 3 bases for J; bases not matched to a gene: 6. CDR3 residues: CASSPPAGTGYYGYTF. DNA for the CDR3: TGTGCCAGCTCACCACCCGCCGGGACAGGCTACTATGGCTACACCTTC.

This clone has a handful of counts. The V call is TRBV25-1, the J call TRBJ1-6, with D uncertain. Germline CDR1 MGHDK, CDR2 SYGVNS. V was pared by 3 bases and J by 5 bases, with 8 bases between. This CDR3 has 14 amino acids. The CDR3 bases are TGTGCCAGCAGTGACCTCGGGGATAATTCACCCCTCCACTTT. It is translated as CASSDLGDNSPLHF.

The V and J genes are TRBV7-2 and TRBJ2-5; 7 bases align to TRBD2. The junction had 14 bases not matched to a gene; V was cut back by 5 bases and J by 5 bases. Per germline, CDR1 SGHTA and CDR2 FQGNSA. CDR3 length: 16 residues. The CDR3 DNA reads TGTGCCAGCAGCGCCTTCCAGTCCACGCGGGGGGAGACCCAGTACTTC. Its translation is CASSAFQSTRGETQYF.

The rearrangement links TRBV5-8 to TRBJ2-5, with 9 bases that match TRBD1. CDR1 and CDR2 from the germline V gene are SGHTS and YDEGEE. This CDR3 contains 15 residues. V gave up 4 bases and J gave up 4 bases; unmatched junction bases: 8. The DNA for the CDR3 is TGTGCCAGCAGCCTGACAGGGGGGTGGACAGAGACCCAGTACTTC. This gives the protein CASSLTGGWTETQYF.

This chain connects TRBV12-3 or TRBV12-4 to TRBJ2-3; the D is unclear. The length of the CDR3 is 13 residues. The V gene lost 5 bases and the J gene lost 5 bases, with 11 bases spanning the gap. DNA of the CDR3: TGTGCCAGCAGTGTAGGCGGTGGAGATACGCAGTATTTT. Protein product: CASSVGGGDTQYF.

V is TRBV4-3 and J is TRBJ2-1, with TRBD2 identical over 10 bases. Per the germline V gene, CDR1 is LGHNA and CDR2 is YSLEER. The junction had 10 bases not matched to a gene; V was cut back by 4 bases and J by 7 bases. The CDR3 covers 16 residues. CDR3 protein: CASSPNPSGGVNEQFF. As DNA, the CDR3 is TGCGCCAGCAGCCCCAATCCCAGCGGGGGGGTTAATGAGCAGTTCTTC.

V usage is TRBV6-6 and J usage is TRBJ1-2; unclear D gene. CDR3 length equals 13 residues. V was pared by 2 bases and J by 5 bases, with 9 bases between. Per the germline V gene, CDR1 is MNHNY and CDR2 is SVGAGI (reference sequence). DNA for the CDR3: TGTGCCAGCAGTTACGATCGGGAATATGGCTACACCTTC. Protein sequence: CASSYDREYGYTF.

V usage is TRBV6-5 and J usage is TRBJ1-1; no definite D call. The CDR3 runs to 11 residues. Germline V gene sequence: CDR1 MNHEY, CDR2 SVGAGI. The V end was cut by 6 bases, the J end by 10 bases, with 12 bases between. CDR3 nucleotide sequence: TGTGCCAGCAGATCCCTTACAAGAGCTTTCTTT. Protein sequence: CASRSLTRAFF.

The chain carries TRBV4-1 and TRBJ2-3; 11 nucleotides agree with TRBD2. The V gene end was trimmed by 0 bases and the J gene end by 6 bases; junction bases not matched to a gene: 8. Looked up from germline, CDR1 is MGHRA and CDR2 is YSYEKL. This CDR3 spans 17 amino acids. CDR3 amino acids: CASSQDGTSGKLDTQYF. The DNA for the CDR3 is TGCGCCAGCAGCCAAGATGGGACTAGCGGCAAATTGGATACGCAGTATTTT.

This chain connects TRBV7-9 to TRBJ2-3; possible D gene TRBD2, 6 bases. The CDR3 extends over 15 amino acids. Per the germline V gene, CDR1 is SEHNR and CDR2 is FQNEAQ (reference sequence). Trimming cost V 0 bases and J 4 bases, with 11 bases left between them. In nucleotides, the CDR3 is TGTGCCAGCAGCTTAGCGTTAGCGGCGGCAGATACGCAGTATTTT. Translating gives CASSLALAAADTQYF.

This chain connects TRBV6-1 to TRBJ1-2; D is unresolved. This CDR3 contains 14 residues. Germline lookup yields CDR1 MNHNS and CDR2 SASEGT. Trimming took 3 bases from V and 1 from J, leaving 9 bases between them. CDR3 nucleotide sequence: TGTGCCAGCAGTGAGCGGGTCCGTAACTATGGCTACACCTTC. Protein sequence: CASSERVRNYGYTF.

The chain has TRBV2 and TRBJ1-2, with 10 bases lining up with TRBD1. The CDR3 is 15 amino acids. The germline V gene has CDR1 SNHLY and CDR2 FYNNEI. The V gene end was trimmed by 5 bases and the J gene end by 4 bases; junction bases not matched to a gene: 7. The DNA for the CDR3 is TGTGCCAGCAGTTTAGACAGGGGGCAGGGCTATGGCTACACCTTC. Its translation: CASSLDRGQGYGYTF. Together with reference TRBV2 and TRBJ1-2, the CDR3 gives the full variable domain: EPEVTQTPSHQVTQMGQEVILRCVPISNHLYFYWYRQILGQKVEFLVSFYNNEISEKSEIFDDQFSVERPDGSNFTLKIRSTKLEDSAMYFCASSLDRGQGYGYTFGSGTRLTVV.

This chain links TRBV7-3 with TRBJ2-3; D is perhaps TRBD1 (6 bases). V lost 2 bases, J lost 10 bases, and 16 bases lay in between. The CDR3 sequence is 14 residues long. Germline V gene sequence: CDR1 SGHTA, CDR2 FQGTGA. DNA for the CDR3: TGTGCCAGCAGCTTAGGGGGCCCCTCCAGCGCGCAGTATTTT. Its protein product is CASSLGGPSSAQYF.

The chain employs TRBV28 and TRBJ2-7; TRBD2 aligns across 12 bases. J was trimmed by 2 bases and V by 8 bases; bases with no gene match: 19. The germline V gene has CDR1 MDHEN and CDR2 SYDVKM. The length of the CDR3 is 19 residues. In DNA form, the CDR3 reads TGTGCCAGCTCAGACCTAGCGGGGGGGGCCAGAAACCCCACCTACGAGCAGTACTTC. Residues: CASSDLAGGARNPTYEQYF.

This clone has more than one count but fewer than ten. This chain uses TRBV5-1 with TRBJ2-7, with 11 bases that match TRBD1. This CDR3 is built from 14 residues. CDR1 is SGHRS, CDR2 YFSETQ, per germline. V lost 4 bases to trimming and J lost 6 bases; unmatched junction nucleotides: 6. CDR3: CASSAPGTGGEQYF. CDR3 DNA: TGCGCCAGCAGCGCACCGGGGACAGGGGGCGAGCAGTACTTC.

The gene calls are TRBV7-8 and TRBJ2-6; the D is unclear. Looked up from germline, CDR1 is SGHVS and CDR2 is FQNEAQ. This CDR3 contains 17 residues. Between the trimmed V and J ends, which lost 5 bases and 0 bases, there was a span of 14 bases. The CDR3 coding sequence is TGTGCCAGCAGCCCCCGGCCAGGTTTCTCTGGGGCCAACGTCCTGACTTTC. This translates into CASSPRPGFSGANVLTF. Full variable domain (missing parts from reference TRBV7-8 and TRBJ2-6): GAGVSQSPRYKVAKRGQDVALRCDPISGHVSLFWYQQALGQGPEFLTYFQNEAQLDKSGLPSDRFFAERPEGSVSTLKIQRTQQEDSAVYLCASSPRPGFSGANVLTFGAGSRLTVL.

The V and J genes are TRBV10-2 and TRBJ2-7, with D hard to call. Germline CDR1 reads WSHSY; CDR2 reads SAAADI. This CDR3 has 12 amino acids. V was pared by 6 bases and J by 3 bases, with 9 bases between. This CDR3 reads CASREPSYEQYF. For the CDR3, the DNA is TGCGCCAGCAGGGAGCCTAGCTACGAGCAGTACTTC.

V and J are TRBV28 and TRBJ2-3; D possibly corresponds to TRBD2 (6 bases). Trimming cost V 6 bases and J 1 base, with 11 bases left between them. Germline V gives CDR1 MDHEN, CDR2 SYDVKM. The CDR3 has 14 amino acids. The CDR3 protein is CASSPPGGTDTQYF. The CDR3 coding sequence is TGTGCCAGCAGCCCTCCGGGGGGCACAGATACGCAGTATTTT.

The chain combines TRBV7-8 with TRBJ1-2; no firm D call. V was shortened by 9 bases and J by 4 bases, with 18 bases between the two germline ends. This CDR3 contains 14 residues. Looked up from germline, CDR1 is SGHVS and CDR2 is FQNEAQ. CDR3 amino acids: CASMAEAGIYGYTF. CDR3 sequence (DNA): TGTGCCAGTATGGCGGAGGCCGGGATCTATGGCTACACCTTC. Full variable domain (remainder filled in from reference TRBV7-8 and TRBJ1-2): GAGVSQSPRYKVAKRGQDVALRCDPISGHVSLFWYQQALGQGPEFLTYFQNEAQLDKSGLPSDRFFAERPEGSVSTLKIQRTQQEDSAVYLCASMAEAGIYGYTFGSGTRLTVV.

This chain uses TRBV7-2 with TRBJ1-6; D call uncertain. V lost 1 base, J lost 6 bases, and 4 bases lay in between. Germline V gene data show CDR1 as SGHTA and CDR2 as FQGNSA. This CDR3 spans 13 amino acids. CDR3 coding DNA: TGTGCCAGCAGCTTAGGCGTTAATTCACCCCTCCACTTT. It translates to CASSLGVNSPLHF.

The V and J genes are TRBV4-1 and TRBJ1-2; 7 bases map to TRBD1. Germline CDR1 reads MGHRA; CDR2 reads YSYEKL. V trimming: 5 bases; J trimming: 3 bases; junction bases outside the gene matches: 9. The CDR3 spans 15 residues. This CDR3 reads CASSEPYRGHYGYTF. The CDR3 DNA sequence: TGCGCCAGCAGCGAACCCTACAGGGGTCACTATGGCTACACCTTC.

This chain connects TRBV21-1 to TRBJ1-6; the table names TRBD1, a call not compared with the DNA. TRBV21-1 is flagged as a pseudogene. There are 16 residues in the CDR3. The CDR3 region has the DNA TGTGCCAGCAGCAAAGCGCCAGGGCCTTGGACTTCACCCCTCCACTTT. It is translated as CASSKAPGPWTSPLHF.

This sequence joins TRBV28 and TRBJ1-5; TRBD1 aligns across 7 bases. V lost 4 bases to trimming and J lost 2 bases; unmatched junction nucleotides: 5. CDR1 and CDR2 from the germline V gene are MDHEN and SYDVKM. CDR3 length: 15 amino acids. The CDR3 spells CASSSRQGGNQPQHF. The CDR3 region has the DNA TGTGCCAGCAGTTCGCGACAGGGAGGCAATCAGCCCCAGCATTTT. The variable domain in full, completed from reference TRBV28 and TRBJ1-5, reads DVKVTQSSRYLVKRTGEKVFLECVQDMDHENMFWYRQDPGLGLRLIYFSYDVKMKEKGDIPEGYSVSREKKERFSLILESASTNQTSMYLCASSSRQGGNQPQHFGDGTRLSIL.

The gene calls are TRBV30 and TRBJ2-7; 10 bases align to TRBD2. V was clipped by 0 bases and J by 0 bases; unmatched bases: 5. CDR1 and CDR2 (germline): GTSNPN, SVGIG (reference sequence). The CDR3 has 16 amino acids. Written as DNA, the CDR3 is TGTGCCTGGAGTGTCGCTAGCGGGGGCTTCTCCTACGAGCAGTACTTC. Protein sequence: CAWSVASGGFSYEQYF.